A selection of T cell receptor beta chains follows, all from one sample in a study of sequential checkpoint blockade in melanoma. Using immunoSEQ multiplex PCR, the repertoire was profiled, and TCRdb retains in-frame clones only, with some absent. The profile shows tens of thousands of clones, more than 80% of them singletons. The material sequenced was CD8+ T cells sorted from blood (inferred from file names), taken from a patient given nivolumab and ipilimumab in sequence. The source is a human donor with melanoma. CDR3s include the opening cysteine and the closing phenylalanine or tryptophan. D genes are given only for firm matches. Only part of the rows carry a size: once, few, many, or a class if the clone is expanded.

V	D	J	length	size	DNA	CDR3
TRBV7-9	-	TRBJ2-2	13	-	TGTGCCAGCAGCTTTTATCGTACCGGGGAGCTGTTTTTT	CASSFYRTGELFF
TRBV5-1	TRBD1	TRBJ2-7	14	-	TGCGCCAGCAGCTTGTTCCAGGGGGCCGGGGAGCAGTACTTC	CASSLFQGAGEQYF
TRBV4-3	TRBD2	TRBJ2-5	17	-	TGCGCCAGCAGCCAGGGACTAGCGGGAGGGCCACAAGAGACCCAGTACTTC	CASSQGLAGGPQETQYF
TRBV5-1	TRBD2	TRBJ2-3	16	once	TGCGCCAGCGCCCTTGGGCTAGCGGGACTCACAGATACGCAGTATTTT	CASALGLAGLTDTQYF
TRBV19	TRBD1	TRBJ1-1	14	-	TGTGCCAGTAGGTACAGGGGGCTGGGGACTGAAGCTTTCTTT	CASRYRGLGTEAFF
TRBV10-3	TRBD1	TRBJ1-1	17	-	TGTGCCATCAGTGAATTGGGGTCCGGGACAGGGAGGACTGAAGCTTTCTTT	CAISELGSGTGRTEAFF
TRBV6-5	TRBD2	TRBJ2-1	11	-	TGTGCCAGCAGTGACTCCGGGACTAGATTCTTC	CASSDSGTRFF
TRBV4-3	-	TRBJ1-1	16	-	TGCGCCAGCAGCCAACACACGGGGGGAATGAACACTGAAGCTTTCTTT	CASSQHTGGMNTEAFF
TRBV5-1	TRBD1	TRBJ2-1	15	-	TGCGCCAGCAGCGAGGGACAGGTAACCTACAATGAGCAGTTCTTC	CASSEGQVTYNEQFF
TRBV27	TRBD1	TRBJ2-1	13	once	TGTGCCAGCAGTCGACAGGGTGGGAATGAGCAGTTCTTC	CASSRQGGNEQFF
TRBV18	TRBD1	TRBJ2-7	15	-	TGTGCCAGCTCACTTCCGGGACAGGGGGCGGGCGAGCAGTACTTC	CASSLPGQGAGEQYF
TRBV5-1	TRBD2	TRBJ2-1	19	-	TGCGCCAGCAGCGGGGGACTAGCGGGAGGGCCTGGGGCCTACAATGAGCAGTTCTTC	CASSGGLAGGPGAYNEQFF
TRBV19	-	TRBJ2-6	12	-	TGTGCCAGTACTTCTGGGGCCAACGTCCTGACTTTC	CASTSGANVLTF
TRBV5-1	TRBD1	TRBJ1-2	14	-	TGCGCCAGCAGTTTGGACAGGGGGGCCTATGGCTACACCTTC	CASSLDRGAYGYTF
TRBV10-2	TRBD2	TRBJ2-7	14	-	TGCGCCAGCATGGCTAGCGGGTTCTCCTACGAGCAGTACTTC	CASMASGFSYEQYF
TRBV4-1	-	TRBJ2-4	16	-	TGCGCCAGCAGCCCCCTTCCCCAGGGTTCCAAAAACATTCAGTACTTC	CASSPLPQGSKNIQYF
TRBV5-1	-	TRBJ2-2	14	-	TGCGCCAGCAGCTTTGGGGGACTCACCGGGGAGCTGTTTTTT	CASSFGGLTGELFF
TRBV6-6	-	TRBJ1-1	14	-	TGTGCCAGCAGTTACTCGCCAGGGTACACTGAAGCTTTCTTT	CASSYSPGYTEAFF
TRBV13	-	TRBJ1-5	15	-	TGTGCCAGCAGCTTAGGACAGGGCGGCAATCAGCCCCAGCATTTT	CASSLGQGGNQPQHF
TRBV6-5	-	TRBJ1-2	15	-	TGTGCCGGCAGTTACACTGAGGACAGTATTTATGGCTACACCTTC	CAGSYTEDSIYGYTF
TRBV7-8	TRBD2	TRBJ2-1	15	-	TGTGCCAGCAGCTTATCTAGCGGGACGTACAATGAGCAGTTCTTC	CASSLSSGTYNEQFF
TRBV4-1	-	TRBJ1-5	15	-	TGCGCCAGCAGCATCCGGGACACCGGTGATCAGCCCCAGCATTTT	CASSIRDTGDQPQHF
TRBV7-9	TRBD2	TRBJ2-1	16	few	TGTGCCAGCAGCGTACCTCTGAGCGGGAGGCCCAATGAGCAGTTCTTC	CASSVPLSGRPNEQFF
TRBV21-1	-	TRBJ2-7	17	-	TGTGCCAGCAGTCCCGTCGTGGCGTACAGGAGCTCCTACGAGCAGTACTTC	CASSPVVAYRSSYEQYF
TRBV19	-	TRBJ2-2	17	-	TGTGCCAGTACCCCAGGACTCCCTTATTCGAACACCGGGGAGCTGTTTTTT	CASTPGLPYSNTGELFF
TRBV30	TRBD1	TRBJ1-2	14	-	TGTGCCTGGAGTTCAGGGGGCCGGGACTATGGCTACACCTTC	CAWSSGGRDYGYTF
TRBV27	-	TRBJ2-7	14	-	TGTGCCAGCAGTTACCAGACTAGTTTCGACGAGCAGTACTTC	CASSYQTSFDEQYF
TRBV28	-	TRBJ2-3	12	-	TGTGCCAGCAGTGCCCCTCGCGGCCCGGAGTATTTT	CASSAPRGPEYF